This T cell receptor beta chain was sequenced for a study of early T cells in non-severe SARS-CoV-2 infection. The wider study: The chains were unpaired, and the sequenced material was bulk RNA from unsorted whole blood. Points from the study as a whole: VDJdb matching skewed toward anti-spike CD8 responses, missing private and CD4 specificities.

Each single cDNA molecule received a unique molecular identifier. TCRdb called the 5' RACE reads again in MiXCR, with one record for every CDR3 protein. The sample carries 35,000 or so distinct CDR3 sequences, over 4.5% recorded once. CDR1 and CDR2 from the germline V gene are SGHTA and FQGTGA. J gave up 5 bases and V 1 base, and 4 bases lay outside the gene matches. The CDR3 extends over 16 amino acids. This clonotype was counted many times. Its antigen is not identified. This chain uses TRBV7-3 with TRBJ2-1; 11 nucleotides align to TRBD2. The sample consisted of whole blood. The clonotype was recovered from an adult who was a healthcare worker with PCR-confirmed SARS-CoV-2 infection or an uninfected control (not recorded which). CDR3 loop: CASSLIGTSGHNEQFF. The CDR3 nucleotides read TGTGCCAGCAGCTTAATAGGGACTAGCGGCCACAATGAGCAGTTCTTC.